The 3 T cell receptor beta chains presented below share a single source sample, sequenced in a study of blood T cell repertoires in COVID-19. The method was immunoSEQ multiplex PCR; TCRdb's version includes in-frame clones alone and lacks a portion of them. Altogether tens of thousands of clones are present, roughly 90% being singletons, with the ten largest covering roughly 1.2%. Sequenced input: peripheral blood. The source of these receptors is a woman aged 55-70 years with acute or convalescent COVID-19.

The CDR3 protein is CASSQEAGRSNQPQHF. The CDR3 DNA reads as TGCGCCAGCAGCCAAGAAGCGGGACGCAGCAATCAGCCCCAGCATTTT. V is TRBV4-1 and J is TRBJ1-5; D is perhaps TRBD1 (5 bases). Germline CDR1 and CDR2: MGHRA and YSYEKL. V lost 0 bases to trimming and J lost 1 base, with 10 bases between them. This CDR3 has 16 amino acids.

This rearrangement joins TRBV13 to TRBJ1-2, with TRBD1 matching over 7 bases. Germline CDR1 PRHDT, CDR2 FYEKMQ (reference sequence). V lost 6 bases to trimming and J lost 8 bases; unmatched junction nucleotides: 12. This CDR3 contains 14 residues. The chain's CDR3 is CASSSPSDRSGYTF. Written as DNA, the CDR3 is TGTGCCAGCAGTTCTCCCTCGGACAGGAGCGGCTACACCTTC.

This rearrangement joins TRBV11-2 to TRBJ2-3; TRBD1 matches 9 bases. The CDR3 contains 16 residues. Trimming at V came to 1 base and at J to 4 bases, leaving 6 bases not matched to a gene. Germline lookup yields CDR1 SGHAT and CDR2 FQNNGV. This chain's CDR3 is CASSLVWDRASDTQYF. DNA for the CDR3: TGTGCCAGCAGCTTAGTTTGGGACAGGGCATCAGATACGCAGTATTTT.